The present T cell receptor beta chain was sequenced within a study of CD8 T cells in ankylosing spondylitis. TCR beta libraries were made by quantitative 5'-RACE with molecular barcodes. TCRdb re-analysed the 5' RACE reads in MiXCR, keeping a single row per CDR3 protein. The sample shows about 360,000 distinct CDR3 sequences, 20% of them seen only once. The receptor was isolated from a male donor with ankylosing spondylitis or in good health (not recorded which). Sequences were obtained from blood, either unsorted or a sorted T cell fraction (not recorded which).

The CDR3 DNA is TGTGCCAGCAGTTTAGCGTTGGGACAGCGGGGGGACCGAGAGCAGTTCTTC. This sequence encodes CASSLALGQRGDREQFF. The rearrangement uses TRBV12-3 or TRBV12-4 and TRBJ2-1; 9 bases match TRBD2. The CDR3 totals 17 residues. J gave up 10 bases and V 0 bases, and 13 bases lay outside the gene matches.